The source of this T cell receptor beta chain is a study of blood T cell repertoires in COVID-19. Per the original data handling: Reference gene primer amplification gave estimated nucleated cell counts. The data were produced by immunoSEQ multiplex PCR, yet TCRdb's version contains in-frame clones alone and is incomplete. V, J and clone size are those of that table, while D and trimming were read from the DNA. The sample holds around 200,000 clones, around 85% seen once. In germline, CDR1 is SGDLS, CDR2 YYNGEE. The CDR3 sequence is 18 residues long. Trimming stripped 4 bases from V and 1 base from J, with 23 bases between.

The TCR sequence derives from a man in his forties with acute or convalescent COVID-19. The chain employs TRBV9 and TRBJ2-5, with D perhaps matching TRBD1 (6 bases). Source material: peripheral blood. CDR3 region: CASSLGGAGTGLQETQYF. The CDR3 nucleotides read TGTGCCAGCAGCCTTGGGGGTGCGGGTACAGGGCTCCAAGAGACCCAGTACTTC.